This T cell receptor (beta chain) was identified in a study of blood T cells in healthy people across ages. Notes on the study in general: Donor CMV infection status was unknown, possibly confounding age-related changes in expanded clonotypes. Donors of long life had a larger count of naive CD4+ cells and greater diversity than aged donors. Using unsorted PBMCs precluded a conclusive naive versus antigen-experienced comparison. Among T cells, TCR beta diversity per million cells dropped roughly linearly as age rose.

Points on this clonotype: The antigen remains unidentified.

CDR3 length equals 12 residues. V lost 2 bases, J lost 5 bases, and 5 bases lay in between. From germline, CDR1 is SNHLY and CDR2 FYNNEI. Together with a sample-barcoded 5' primer, a J-beta primer mix was included in a second PCR lasting about 7 to 11 cycles. TCRdb reprocessed the 5' RACE reads via MiXCR and lists one record per CDR3 protein. The sample lists more than 650,000 distinct CDR3 sequences; about 20% were seen once. The chain employs TRBV2 and TRBJ2-3; unclear D gene. This TCR was recovered from a man between 65 and 80 years old in good health. Source material: blood. The CDR3 DNA is TGTGCCAGCAGTGAATGGGTAGATACGCAGTATTTT. The encoded protein is CASSEWVDTQYF.